This T cell receptor (beta chain) was sequenced for a study of radiotherapy plus CTLA-4 blockade in lung cancer. Study background: Disease control was present in 30% to 40% of patients, and objective responses in more than 15%. Study-level findings and limits: Radiotherapy with ipilimumab was followed by blood expansion of tumor-derived clones. Reported findings show early blood T cell clone dynamics, with interferon-beta, best predicted response.

This CDR3 contains 13 residues. Trimming took 3 bases from V and 5 from J, leaving 10 bases between them. Germline V gene data show CDR1 as KGHSH and CDR2 as LQKENI. In regard to this clone: Its specificity is not known.

Method: immunoSEQ multiplex PCR; TCRdb's copy keeps in-frame clones and lacks some. The data show about 90,000 clones, roughly four fifths seen once. The study gave focal radiation plus ipilimumab CTLA-4 blockade to patients with chemo-refractory metastatic non-small-cell lung cancer. V usage is TRBV18 and J usage is TRBJ2-5; D is perhaps TRBD1 or TRBD2 (6 bases each). Specimen: peripheral blood, collected from a patient treated with radiotherapy plus ipilimumab. This sequence was found in a human donor with non-small cell lung cancer that progressed on radiotherapy plus ipilimumab. The CDR3 spells CASSPGGVETQYF. The CDR3 DNA is TGTGCCAGCTCACCGGGGGGCGTTGAGACCCAGTACTTC.